This T cell receptor (beta chain) originates from a study of blood T cell repertoires in COVID-19. The table came from immunoSEQ multiplex PCR; TCRdb's copy has only in-frame clones and leaves some out. The repertoire holds fewer than 200,000 clones, with 70% to 90% as singletons. Enrolled through a virtual design, the participants were between 18 and 89 years of age and came from 24 US areas. This CDR3 region has 16 residues. CDR1 and CDR2 from the germline V gene are SGHNT and YYREEE (reference sequence). V lost 0 bases to trimming and J lost 4 bases; unmatched junction nucleotides: 8. The sequence derives from a woman aged 40-49 years in a cohort exposed to, infected with or recovered from COVID-19 (not recorded which). V usage is TRBV5-4 and J usage is TRBJ2-5; 8 positions agree with TRBD2. The specimen sequenced was PBMCs or T cells enriched from blood (not recorded which). The DNA of the CDR3 is TGTGCCAGCAGCTTGGATCTGCGGGAGGTAATAGAGACCCAGTACTTC. Translated, it gives CASSLDLREVIETQYF.